The 23 T cell receptor beta chains listed next were all sequenced from one sample in a study of cytomegalovirus exposure and HLA in healthy donors. TCRdb's copy holds only in-frame clones and misses some; the assay was immunoSEQ multiplex PCR. The data show about 190,000 clones, approximately 80% seen once. Sequenced material: PBMCs. The receptors come from a man between 18 and 35 years old in good health and CMV-seropositive.

The genes are TRBV5-1 and TRBJ2-7; maybe TRBD2 (6 bases). CDR1 is SGHRS and CDR2 is YFSETQ in the germline V gene. V dropped 6 bases and J dropped 3 bases, with 16 bases sitting between them. This CDR3 has 14 amino acids. CDR3 in DNA: TGCGCCAGCATGCTAATAGCGGCCGACTACGAGCAGTACTTC. Protein: CASMLIAADYEQYF.

The chain uses TRBV30 and TRBJ1-1, with D possibly being TRBD1 (5 bases). V shed 3 bases and J shed 1 base, with 18 bases lying between them. This CDR3 region has 16 residues. Per germline, CDR1 GTSNPN and CDR2 SVGIG (reference sequence). The CDR3, as DNA: TGTGCCTGGAGACTCTCGGGGGGATCTAAGAACACTGAAGCTTTCTTT. It codes for CAWRLSGGSKNTEAFF.

This rearrangement joins TRBV4-3 to TRBJ2-7; 8 positions match TRBD1. This CDR3 has 15 amino acids. Germline lookup yields CDR1 LGHNA and CDR2 YSLEER. V lost 0 bases to trimming and J lost 2 bases; unmatched junction nucleotides: 3. The CDR3 region has the DNA TGCGCCAGCAGCCAAGAGGGACAGGATCCCTACGAGCAGTACTTC. The encoded protein is CASSQEGQDPYEQYF.

The rearrangement links TRBV6-5 to TRBJ2-2; 9 positions agree with TRBD1. The CDR3 consists of 15 residues. The germline CDR1 and CDR2 sequences are MNHEY and SVGAGI. The trim removed 6 bases at V and 5 bases at J, leaving 7 bases unmatched. The CDR3, as DNA: TGTGCCAGCAGCCAGGGACAGGGCCGTACCGGGGAGCTGTTTTTT. Its protein product is CASSQGQGRTGELFF.

The V call is TRBV27, the J call TRBJ2-7; D is possibly TRBD1 (6 bases). The CDR3 sequence is 14 residues long. CDR1 and CDR2 (germline): MNHEY, SMNVEV (reference sequence). Deletions cut 3 bases from V and 4 bases from J, with 13 bases between. This CDR3 is CASSFAGEQYEQYF. DNA of the CDR3: TGTGCCAGCAGTTTTGCAGGGGAACAATACGAGCAGTACTTC.

V gene TRBV4-3 combines with J gene TRBJ2-2; 7 bases line up with TRBD1. The CDR3 covers 15 residues. Germline CDR1 and CDR2: LGHNA and YSLEER. Germline trimming cut 1 base from V and 6 bases from J; bases unmatched to any gene: 5. As DNA, the CDR3 is TGCGCCAGCAGCCAAGGAGGGGGCAGCGCCGGGGAGCTGTTTTTT. Protein sequence: CASSQGGGSAGELFF.

The chain combines TRBV10-3 with TRBJ2-2; no clear D. The CDR3 spans 11 residues. Germline values: CDR1 ENHRY, CDR2 SYGVKD. V lost 3 bases and J 6 bases, leaving 2 bases between the germline ends. The CDR3 reads CAISDAGELFF. CDR3 bases: TGTGCCATCAGTGACGCCGGGGAGCTGTTTTTT.

The V call is TRBV11-2, the J call TRBJ1-2; no definite D call. V was pared by 1 base and J by 7 bases, with 7 bases between. In germline, CDR1 is SGHAT, CDR2 FQNNGV. This CDR3 region has 12 residues. DNA of the CDR3: TGTGCCAGCAGCTTAGGTTCAGGTGGCTACACCTTC. Its protein product is CASSLGSGGYTF.

The J gene is TRBJ2-3, the V gene TRBV2, with 10 positions matching TRBD2. V shed 5 bases and J 0 bases; nucleotides not matched to a gene: 5. CDR1 is SNHLY, CDR2 FYNNEI, per germline. CDR3 length equals 16 residues. The CDR3 DNA follows: TGTGCCAGCAGTTTGGGACTAGCGACTAGCACAGATACGCAGTATTTT. This codes for CASSLGLATSTDTQYF.

This chain uses TRBV13 with TRBJ2-5, with D hard to call. The CDR3 is made up of 12 amino acids. In germline, CDR1 is PRHDT, CDR2 FYEKMQ (reference sequence). V gave up 5 bases and J gave up 5 bases, with 9 bases separating them. The CDR3 coding sequence is TGTGCCAGCAGCCACCTCGGGGAGACCCAGTACTTC. Protein: CASSHLGETQYF.

This clone is a singleton in its sample. The gene calls are TRBV27 and TRBJ1-4, with a weak D call TRBD1 (6 bases). Germline-derived CDR1 and CDR2 are MNHEY and SMNVEV (reference sequence). V shed 5 bases and J shed 0 bases, with 16 bases lying between them. This CDR3 region has 17 residues. The CDR3 nucleotides read TGTGCCAGCAGTCCAGGACAGAGTTATACAACTAATGAAAAACTGTTTTTT. Residues: CASSPGQSYTTNEKLFF. Complete variable domain (other parts from reference TRBV27 and TRBJ1-4): EAQVTQNPRYLITVTGKKLTVTCSQNMNHEYMSWYRQDPGLGLRQIYYSMNVEVTDKGDVPEGYKVSRKEKRNFPLILESPSPNQTSLYFCASSPGQSYTTNEKLFFGSGTQLSVL.

CDR3 region: CASSPTSLAKNIQYF. CDR3 sequence (DNA): TGCGCCAGCAGCCCGACTAGCTTGGCCAAAAACATTCAGTACTTC. V usage is TRBV5-1 and J usage is TRBJ2-4; 7 nucleotides align to TRBD2. The CDR3 runs 15 residues. Germline CDR1 and CDR2: SGHRS and YFSETQ. V lost 4 bases, J lost 1 base, and 5 bases stayed unmatched.

A word on this clone: Other DNA sequences in this specimen translate into the identical CDR3. The V call is TRBV5-1, the J call TRBJ2-1; possibly TRBD2 for D (5 bases). Per germline, CDR1 SGHRS and CDR2 YFSETQ. The CDR3 totals 15 residues. Trimming pared 0 bases from V and 0 bases from J, leaving 7 bases between. The DNA for the CDR3 is TGCGCCAGCAGCTTGGCGGGGAGCTCCTACAATGAGCAGTTCTTC. Residues: CASSLAGSSYNEQFF.

This clone was detected a few times. V usage is TRBV6-5 and J usage is TRBJ1-2; no firm D call. V lost 6 bases, J lost 0 bases, and 11 bases lay in between. Germline V gives CDR1 MNHEY, CDR2 SVGAGI. This CDR3 region has 14 residues. CDR3 bases: TGTGCCAGCAGCCGCTCAATAGCTAACTATGGCTACACCTTC. It specifies CASSRSIANYGYTF.

V usage is TRBV7-3 and J usage is TRBJ2-3; 13 bases agree with TRBD2. The CDR3 runs to 20 residues. The trim removed 5 bases at V and 5 bases at J, leaving 19 bases unmatched. Germline CDR1 and CDR2: SGHTA and FQGTGA. The CDR3 loop is CASSPYNYSGLAGVIDTQYF. CDR3 DNA: TGTGCCAGCAGCCCTTATAATTATTCCGGACTAGCGGGAGTAATAGATACGCAGTATTTT.

In its sample, this clone was seen once. V gene TRBV30 combines with J gene TRBJ2-7; tentative D call: TRBD1 (6 bases). CDR1 and CDR2 from the germline V gene are GTSNPN and SVGIG (reference sequence). V dropped 2 bases and J dropped 4 bases, with 12 bases sitting between them. This CDR3 has 13 residues. The CDR3 here is CAWSPDRRYEQYF. CDR3 DNA: TGTGCCTGGAGTCCCGACAGGAGATACGAGCAGTACTTC.

In this sample, this clone turned up once. This chain links TRBV5-4 with TRBJ2-3, with TRBD2 identical over 9 bases. There are 16 residues in the CDR3. Germline CDR1 and CDR2: SGHNT and YYREEE (reference sequence). J gave up 9 bases and V 0 bases, and 11 bases lay outside the gene matches. The CDR3 is CASSLDGGRAQFTQYF. The CDR3 DNA follows: TGTGCCAGCAGCTTGGATGGCGGGAGGGCCCAGTTCACGCAGTATTTT.

The chain employs TRBV5-1 and TRBJ2-1; 12 bases match TRBD2. This CDR3 is 15 amino acids long. After removal of 5 bases from V and 4 bases from J, the junction contained 4 bases not matched to a gene. Germline V gene lookup returns CDR1 SGHRS and CDR2 YFSETQ. The CDR3 is CASSTSGRSYNEQFF. The CDR3 coding sequence is TGCGCCAGCAGTACTAGCGGGAGGTCGTACAATGAGCAGTTCTTC.

The chain recombines TRBV28 with TRBJ1-3; maybe TRBD1 (5 bases). CDR3 length equals 17 residues. Germline V gene sequence: CDR1 MDHEN, CDR2 SYDVKM. Trimming shortened V by 4 bases and J by 2 bases, and 18 bases separated the two germline ends. In DNA form, the CDR3 reads TGTGCCAGCAGTTCCCGGATAAGGCAGGGCACTGGAAACACCATATATTTT. As protein: CASSSRIRQGTGNTIYF.

V usage is TRBV7-9 and J usage is TRBJ2-5; 9 positions match TRBD2. Germline V lookup: CDR1 SEHNR, CDR2 FQNEAQ (reference sequence). The CDR3 covers 16 residues. The V and J ends lost 8 bases and 2 bases, in that order; junction bases with no gene match: 12. The CDR3 DNA follows: TGTGCCAGCGGATCGGGGACTAGCCCCCCACAAGAGACCCAGTACTTC. Amino acids: CASGSGTSPPQETQYF. Full variable domain (missing parts from reference TRBV7-9 and TRBJ2-5): DTGVSQNPRHKITKRGQNVTFRCDPISEHNRLYWYRQTLGQGPEFLTYFQNEAQLEKSRLLSDRFSAERPKGSFSTLEIQRTEQGDSAMYLCASGSGTSPPQETQYFGPGTRLLVL.

The chain is built from TRBV6-5 and TRBJ2-7; D may be TRBD2 (6 bases). Deletions cut 4 bases from V and 7 bases from J, with 8 bases between. Germline V gives CDR1 MNHEY, CDR2 SVGAGI. The CDR3 runs 11 residues. CDR3 loop: CASSWGEEQYF. Written as DNA, the CDR3 is TGTGCCAGCAGTTGGGGGGAAGAGCAGTACTTC.

This chain joins TRBV25-1 and TRBJ2-1, with 8 positions matching TRBD2. The CDR3 is made up of 16 amino acids. CDR1 MGHDK and CDR2 SYGVNS come from the germline V gene. Trimming removed 5 bases from V and 1 base from J; junction bases left unmatched: 7. The chain's CDR3 is CASSSNSGASYNEQFF. The CDR3 DNA is TGTGCCAGCAGTTCGAATAGCGGGGCGTCCTACAATGAGCAGTTCTTC.

The chain recombines TRBV2 with TRBJ1-4; D is unresolved. Per germline, CDR1 SNHLY and CDR2 FYNNEI. Trimming took off 6 bases at V and 8 bases at J, with 7 bases between the two ends. CDR3 length: 11 residues. The CDR3 region is CASRAREKLFF. The CDR3 nucleotides are TGTGCCAGCAGGGCCAGGGAAAAACTGTTTTTT. The full variable domain, with the rest looked up from reference TRBV2 and TRBJ1-4, is EPEVTQTPSHQVTQMGQEVILRCVPISNHLYFYWYRQILGQKVEFLVSFYNNEISEKSEIFDDQFSVERPDGSNFTLKIRSTKLEDSAMYFCASRAREKLFFGSGTQLSVL.